The clone carrying this T cell receptor beta chain was counted many times. The antigen is unknown. Via MiXCR, TCRdb re-called the 5' RACE reads, giving one row per CDR3 protein. The sample carries 380,000 or so distinct CDR3 sequences, 12% to 15% recorded once. These data originate in a study of T-cell memory formation after mild COVID-19. Study background: Most TCR clusters belonged to a single donor. Study-wide points: In second-wave clones peaking day 37, SARS-CoV-2 specificity remained unconfirmed. Those CD4+ clones that contracted were mainly in CM and EM (CD8+ ones in EMRA).

The junction had 3 bases not matched to a gene; V was cut back by 3 bases and J by 1 base. The length of the CDR3 is 14 residues. CDR1 is SGHVS, CDR2 FQNEAQ, per germline. The chain combines TRBV7-8 with TRBJ2-7; the match to TRBD1 covers 7 bases. The receptor's source is a man between 18 and 29 years old who had mild COVID-19 (a few samples of this study predate the infection). Cell type and time point are not known. The sample comprised PBMCs or a T cell subset sorted from them (not recorded which). CDR3 loop: CASSLGQYSYEQYV. The CDR3 bases are TGTGCCAGCAGCTTGGGACAGTATTCCTACGAGCAGTACGTC.